The T cell receptor (beta chain) described here comes from a study of radiotherapy plus CTLA-4 blockade in lung cancer. For the study at large: Of all patients, more than 15% responded objectively and approximately 29% showed disease control.

Focal radiation plus CTLA-4 blockade with ipilimumab was administered to patients who had chemo-refractory metastatic non-small-cell lung cancer. Turning to this clone: As yet, its antigen is unknown.

Data came from immunoSEQ multiplex PCR; TCRdb stores just in-frame clones and leaves some out. This table has 95,000 to 150,000 clones, around 90% appearing once. General observations from the study: Among reported predictors of response, early blood T cell clone dynamics with interferon-beta performed best. Following radiotherapy plus ipilimumab, tumor-derived TCR clones expanded in the blood.

This receptor was identified in a human donor with non-small cell lung cancer that progressed on radiotherapy plus ipilimumab. The sequencing here drew on peripheral blood, taken from a patient treated with radiotherapy plus ipilimumab.

The CDR3 DNA sequence: TGTGCCACAGGGAGGCGGTCCGATGGCTACACCTTC. Protein sequence: CATGRRSDGYTF. The chain couples TRBV27 to TRBJ1-2, with D possibly matching TRBD1 (5 bases). Germline V lookup: CDR1 MNHEY, CDR2 SMNVEV (reference sequence). The CDR3 spans 12 residues. V was shortened by 10 bases and J by 6 bases, with 15 bases between the two germline ends.